Listed below are T cell receptor beta chains from one sample, sequenced in a study of T cell responses to AZD1222 COVID-19 vaccine. Measured with immunoSEQ multiplex PCR; TCRdb has only the in-frame clones, and not every one. Of approximately 120,000 clones in the sample, about 88% were seen once. The sample in question was peripheral blood, obtained on day 0 of AZD1222 vaccination. The source of these receptors is an adult in good health. CDR3s include the opening cysteine and the closing phenylalanine or tryptophan. A D gene is named only where the DNA matches it firmly. Expanded clones are given a class, and other clones once, few, many or no size at all.

abundance,d_gene,j_gene,v_gene,CDR3aa,CDR3nt
-,TRBD1,TRBJ1-1,TRBV30,CAWTTGGTEAFF,TGTGCCTGGACAACAGGGGGCACTGAAGCTTTCTTT
-,-,TRBJ2-2,TRBV29-1,CSGGKGGNTGELFF,TGCAGCGGAGGGAAGGGGGGAAACACCGGGGAGCTGTTTTTT
-,TRBD1,TRBJ1-6,TRBV5-1,CASSRDRGRVSPLHF,TGCGCCAGCAGCCGGGACAGGGGGCGGGTTTCACCCCTCCACTTT
-,TRBD2,TRBJ2-1,TRBV2,CASSESGSSQFF,TGTGCCAGCAGCGAAAGCGGGAGTAGTCAGTTCTTC
-,-,TRBJ2-5,TRBV5-5,CASSFGSQETQYF,TGTGCCAGCAGCTTCGGATCCCAAGAGACCCAGTACTTC
-,-,TRBJ2-5,TRBV5-1,CASSLGGARNQETQYF,TGCGCCAGCAGCTTGGGGGGCGCACGTAACCAAGAGACCCAGTACTTC
-,TRBD1,TRBJ2-5,TRBV7-6,CASSLGQGKVETQYF,TGTGCCAGCAGCCTAGGACAGGGGAAGGTGGAGACCCAGTACTTC
-,-,TRBJ1-3,TRBV13,CASSLRNRGRLSGNTIYF,TGTGCCAGCAGCTTACGAAACCGGGGGCGCCTCTCTGGAAACACCATATATTTT
-,TRBD1,TRBJ2-4,TRBV5-4,CASSPWTGSAKNIQYF,TGTGCCAGCAGCCCCTGGACAGGGTCAGCCAAAAACATTCAGTACTTC
-,-,TRBJ1-3,TRBV7-8,CASSLLSGPDSGNTIYF,TGTGCCAGCAGCTTATTGTCGGGCCCAGACTCTGGAAACACCATATATTTT
-,-,TRBJ1-6,TRBV6-5,CASGSGLYNSPLHF,TGTGCCAGCGGGTCGGGACTGTATAATTCACCCCTCCACTTT
-,-,TRBJ2-5,TRBV10-2,CASSIGGETQYF,TGCGCCAGCAGTATAGGGGGGGAGACCCAGTACTTC
-,-,TRBJ1-5,TRBV24-1,CATSELALGAQSQPQHF,TGTGCCACCAGTGAGCTCGCCTTAGGGGCGCAAAGCCAGCCCCAGCATTTT
-,TRBD2,TRBJ2-5,TRBV4-2,CASSQERLAGGPLETQYF,TGTGCCAGCAGCCAAGAGCGCCTAGCGGGAGGGCCTTTGGAGACCCAGTACTTC
-,TRBD1,TRBJ1-4,TRBV5-5,CASSLTRDRGLGKLFF,TGTGCCAGCAGCTTGACCCGGGACAGGGGGCTAGGAAAACTGTTTTTT
-,TRBD1,TRBJ2-3,TRBV19,CASSTWDRASTDTQYF,TGTGCCAGTAGTACCTGGGACAGGGCGAGCACAGATACGCAGTATTTT
-,TRBD1,TRBJ1-1,TRBV7-8,CASSPLTGGTEAFF,TGTGCCAGCAGCCCCCTGACAGGGGGCACTGAAGCTTTCTTT
-,-,TRBJ2-7,TRBV3-1/TRBV3-2,CASSQGPYEQYF,TGTGCCAGCAGCCAGGGCCCCTACGAGCAGTACTTC
-,-,TRBJ2-3,TRBV7-6,CASSYIPTDTQYF,TGTGCCAGCAGCTACATCCCCACAGATACGCAGTATTTT
-,-,TRBJ2-5,TRBV2,CASSEGTVGQRETQYF,TGTGCCAGCAGTGAAGGTACAGTGGGCCAGAGAGAGACCCAGTACTTC
-,-,TRBJ1-2,TRBV18,CASSLDSLYGYTF,TGTGCCAGCTCACTGGACAGTCTCTATGGCTACACCTTC
-,TRBD2,TRBJ2-3,TRBV11-3,CASSLGPRREYYF,TGTGCCAGCAGCTTGGGCCCGAGGCGGGAGTACTATTTT
-,TRBD1,TRBJ1-3,TRBV4-2,CASSQVGQGDGNTIYF,TGTGCCAGCAGCCAAGTGGGACAGGGGGATGGAAACACCATATATTTT
few,TRBD1,TRBJ1-4,TRBV11-2,CASSSTRGRREKLFF,TGTGCCAGCAGCTCGACAAGGGGGCGAAGGGAAAAACTGTTTTTT
-,-,TRBJ1-5,TRBV16,CASSHGSRNQPQHF,TGTGCCAGCAGCCATGGTAGTCGCAATCAGCCCCAGCATTTT
-,-,TRBJ2-5,TRBV5-1,CASSWDGGRLETQYF,TGCGCCAGCAGCTGGGACGGGGGGCGCTTGGAGACCCAGTACTTC
-,-,TRBJ1-2,TRBV18,CASSGARANYGYTF,TGTGCCAGCTCAGGGGCGCGCGCTAACTATGGCTACACCTTC
few,-,TRBJ2-5,TRBV2,CASSDTRGETQYF,TGTGCCAGCAGTGACACAAGGGGCGAGACCCAGTACTTC
-,-,TRBJ1-5,TRBV21-1,CASSKSDRDTTNQPQHF,TGTGCCAGCAGCAAATCGGACCGGGACACTACCAATCAGCCCCAGCATTTT
-,-,TRBJ1-2,TRBV11-2,CASSLVNGYGYTF,TGTGCCAGCAGCTTAGTCAATGGCTATGGCTACACCTTC
-,-,TRBJ1-1,TRBV18,CASSPLGEGSGAFF,TGTGCCAGCTCACCACTTGGGGAAGGCAGCGGAGCTTTCTTT
-,TRBD2,TRBJ2-1,TRBV24-1,CATSDSGGGSYNEQFF,TGTGCCACCAGTGATTCGGGAGGGGGATCCTACAATGAGCAGTTCTTC
-,-,TRBJ1-4,TRBV7-9,CASSLPRGRAEDEKLFF,TGTGCCAGCAGCTTACCCCGGGGCAGGGCGGAGGATGAAAAACTGTTTTTT
-,TRBD1,TRBJ1-5,TRBV27,CASSLHGRQGAGQPQHF,TGTGCCAGCAGTTTACACGGCCGACAGGGGGCAGGGCAGCCCCAGCATTTT
few,-,TRBJ1-1,TRBV2,CASSTDRNTEAFF,TGTGCCAGCAGTACGGACAGGAACACTGAAGCTTTCTTT